This is a list of T cell receptor beta chains from one sample in a study of CD4 T cells in relation to SARS-CoV-2 and coronaviruses. Their recognized antigens are unknown. The method was immunoSEQ multiplex PCR; TCRdb's version includes in-frame clones alone and lacks a portion of them. The data show almost 30,000 clones, over 60% seen once. The sequenced material came from CD4+ T cells from PBMCs, cultured in vitro. All receptors come from a human donor in good health. Both conserved end residues are part of each CDR3. Fields, in order: CDR3 length, J gene, V gene, clone size, D gene, CDR3 protein, CDR3 DNA. A D gene is named only where the DNA matches it firmly. Size tells how often a clone was seen (once, few, many) or the class of an expanded clone, and some rows leave it out.

13 | TRBJ2-7 | TRBV18 | once | . | CASSPNGDYEQYF | TGTGCCAGCTCACCGAACGGAGACTACGAGCAGTACTTC
16 | TRBJ2-5 | TRBV3-1/TRBV3-2 | . | TRBD2 | CASSNRTSGGGETQYF | TGTGCCAGCAGCAATCGGACTAGCGGGGGTGGTGAGACCCAGTACTTC
15 | TRBJ1-6 | TRBV5-1 | . | . | CASTGGSSYNSPLHF | TGCGCCAGCACGGGGGGAAGCTCCTATAATTCACCCCTCCACTTT
14 | TRBJ1-4 | TRBV6-5 | . | . | CASSYSFGNEKLFF | TGTGCCAGCAGTTACTCGTTTGGTAATGAAAAACTGTTTTTT
14 | TRBJ1-2 | TRBV19 | . | . | CASSILQGSGGYTF | TGTGCCAGTAGTATCCTCCAGGGAAGCGGTGGCTACACCTTC
15 | TRBJ2-2 | TRBV6-6 | few | TRBD2 | CASSQTSAGTGELFF | TGTGCCAGCAGTCAGACTAGCGCGGGCACCGGGGAGCTGTTTTTT
14 | TRBJ1-1 | TRBV18 | . | . | CASSPLEQSTEAFF | TGTGCCAGCTCACCACTAGAGCAGAGCACTGAAGCTTTCTTT
12 | TRBJ2-7 | TRBV28 | few | . | CASKVEGYEQYF | TGTGCCAGCAAGGTTGAAGGGTACGAGCAGTACTTC
14 | TRBJ1-1 | TRBV3-1/TRBV3-2 | . | . | CASSQVDRNTEAFF | TGTGCCAGCAGCCAAGTGGACAGGAACACTGAAGCTTTCTTT
13 | TRBJ1-4 | TRBV18 | . | . | CASSLPGEQKLFF | TGTGCCAGCTCCCTCCCCGGGGAACAAAAACTGTTTTTT
13 | TRBJ2-7 | TRBV4-2 | . | TRBD1 | CATGQGPSYEQYF | TGTGCCACCGGACAGGGCCCCTCCTACGAGCAGTACTTC
15 | TRBJ2-7 | TRBV5-6 | . | . | CASSFRFGAALEQYF | TGTGCCAGCAGCTTCCGGTTCGGGGCAGCCCTAGAGCAGTACTTC
14 | TRBJ1-2 | TRBV19 | . | . | CASSISASNYGYTF | TGTGCCAGTAGTATAAGTGCCTCTAACTATGGCTACACCTTC
16 | TRBJ1-1 | TRBV2 | . | . | CASSDKAYRVSPGAFF | TGTGCCAGCAGTGATAAGGCGTACAGGGTATCCCCGGGAGCTTTCTTT
14 | TRBJ1-2 | TRBV19 | . | TRBD1 | CASSSRTGGAVYTF | TGTGCCAGTAGTAGCAGGACAGGGGGCGCGGTGTACACCTTC
16 | TRBJ2-6 | TRBV19 | . | . | CASSAGNVVGANVLTF | TGTGCCAGTAGCGCAGGGAACGTCGTTGGGGCCAACGTCCTGACTTTC
14 | TRBJ2-3 | TRBV5-6 | . | . | CASSYGGRTDTQYF | TGTGCCAGCAGTTACGGGGGGCGCACAGATACGCAGTATTTT
14 | TRBJ2-7 | TRBV9 | . | . | CASSVVSESYEQYF | TGTGCCAGCAGCGTAGTTTCAGAGAGCTACGAGCAGTACTTC
14 | TRBJ1-2 | TRBV18 | . | TRBD1 | CASSPSGQSWGYTF | TGTGCCAGCTCACCATCGGGACAGTCTTGGGGCTACACCTTC
16 | TRBJ1-6 | TRBV7-9 | . | . | CASSSPGGLGNSPLHF | TGTGCCAGCAGCTCCCCCGGGGGCTTAGGGAATTCACCCCTCCACTTT
13 | TRBJ1-2 | TRBV6-5 | . | . | CASSYRESDGYTF | TGTGCCAGCAGTTACAGGGAATCGGATGGCTACACCTTC
15 | TRBJ1-1 | TRBV5-1 | . | . | CASSLGVGGNTEAFF | TGCGCCAGCAGCTTGGGAGTTGGGGGGAACACTGAAGCTTTCTTT
13 | TRBJ2-3 | TRBV19 | few | . | CASNGAPEDTQYF | TGTGCCAGTAACGGGGCGCCGGAAGATACGCAGTATTTT
15 | TRBJ2-7 | TRBV18 | . | TRBD2 | CASSPGTSGSYEQYF | TGTGCCAGCTCACCCGGGACTAGCGGGAGTTACGAGCAGTACTTC
13 | TRBJ2-7 | TRBV29-1 | . | . | CSVGGTRSYEQYF | TGCAGCGTTGGCGGCACCCGCTCCTACGAGCAGTACTTC
15 | TRBJ1-2 | TRBV9 | few | TRBD1 | CASSVRDSRTNGYTF | TGTGCCAGCAGCGTAAGGGACAGCCGAACTAATGGCTACACCTTC
18 | TRBJ2-7 | TRBV5-6 | few | . | CASSLFVPAILPSYEQYF | TGTGCCAGCAGCTTGTTTGTTCCGGCCATACTGCCCTCCTACGAGCAGTACTTC
15 | TRBJ2-7 | TRBV11-2 | . | TRBD1 | CASSYVDRGLNEQYF | TGTGCCAGCAGCTACGTGGACAGGGGGCTCAACGAGCAGTACTTC
16 | TRBJ2-2 | TRBV7-2 | . | TRBD1 | CASSLTGGWNTGELFF | TGTGCCAGCAGCTTAACAGGGGGCTGGAACACCGGGGAGCTGTTTTTT
13 | TRBJ1-1 | TRBV9 | . | . | CASSVDGWTEAFF | TGTGCCAGCAGCGTAGACGGCTGGACTGAAGCTTTCTTT
15 | TRBJ2-2 | TRBV29-1 | . | TRBD2 | CSVETGTRVAGELFF | TGCAGCGTAGAGACCGGGACTAGAGTTGCCGGGGAGCTGTTTTTT
14 | TRBJ1-2 | TRBV7-9 | few | . | CASSHGDRIYGYTF | TGTGCCAGCAGCCACGGTGACAGGATCTATGGCTACACCTTC
14 | TRBJ1-1 | TRBV19 | few | . | CASSIRTDETEAFF | TGTGCCAGTAGTATAAGAACAGACGAGACTGAAGCTTTCTTT
13 | TRBJ1-5 | TRBV4-1 | . | . | CASSQGSNQPQHF | TGCGCCAGCAGCCAAGGTAGCAATCAGCCCCAGCATTTT
16 | TRBJ2-1 | TRBV5-4 | . | TRBD2 | CATRARSGGAGHEQFF | TGTGCCACCCGAGCCCGAAGCGGGGGGGCCGGGCATGAGCAGTTCTTC